A single sample gave rise to the 25 T cell receptor beta chains below, sequenced in a study of blood T cell repertoires in COVID-19. TCRdb keeps only in-frame clones here, not all; method: immunoSEQ multiplex PCR. The data hold roughly 81,000 clones, with approximately 86% observed a single time. The sample taken for sequencing was peripheral blood. These receptors were taken from a man in his forties or fifties with acute or convalescent COVID-19.

The chain combines TRBV7-2 with TRBJ1-4, with D possibly TRBD1 on 6 matching bases. This CDR3 has 15 amino acids. The V and J ends lost 2 bases and 3 bases respectively, with 10 bases between them. CDR1 and CDR2 from the germline V gene are SGHTA and FQGNSA. CDR3 DNA sequence: TGTGCCAGCAGCTTAATCAGGGGAGCTAATGAAAAACTGTTTTTT. It codes for CASSLIRGANEKLFF.

The V call is TRBV10-2, the J call TRBJ2-2; tentatively, D is TRBD2 (6 bases). CDR1 and CDR2 from the germline V gene are WSHSY and SAAADI. Trimming removed 4 bases at V and 5 bases at J, with 14 bases between. The CDR3 is 15 amino acids. The CDR3 coding sequence is TGCGCCAGCAGTGTCAACTGGGGGGTAACCGGGGAGCTGTTTTTT. This translates into CASSVNWGVTGELFF.

The V call is TRBV5-6, the J call TRBJ1-2, with 9 nucleotides matching TRBD1. The CDR3 has 13 residues. CDR1 SGHDT and CDR2 YYEEEE come from the germline V gene. With 6 bases clipped from V and 6 bases from J, the junction kept 6 bases outside the gene matches. CDR3 coding DNA: TGTGCCAGCACCCTACAGGGGGCAAATGGCTACACCTTC. Residues: CASTLQGANGYTF.

The V call is TRBV4-2, the J call TRBJ2-7; 9 nucleotides match TRBD2. V dropped 1 base and J dropped 2; count of bases not matched to a gene: 3. Per the germline V gene, CDR1 is LGHNA and CDR2 is YNFKEQ. This CDR3 contains 15 residues. CDR3 DNA: TGTGCCAGCAGCCAAGTCCTAGCGGGAACCTACGAGCAGTACTTC. Translating it yields CASSQVLAGTYEQYF.

This clone showed up just a few times. The chain employs TRBV13 and TRBJ2-7, with a weak D call TRBD2 (5 bases). CDR1 is PRHDT, CDR2 FYEKMQ, per germline (reference sequence). V gave up 1 base and J gave up 9 bases, with 7 bases separating them. CDR3 length equals 11 residues. The CDR3 DNA is TGTGCCAGCAGCTTAGCTGGAGGGCAGTACTTC. This encodes CASSLAGGQYF.

This sequence joins TRBV3-1 (or the pseudogene TRBV3-2) and TRBJ2-3; D might be TRBD2 (5 bases). Deletions cut 3 bases from V and 6 bases from J, with 10 bases between. This CDR3 contains 13 residues. CDR1 and CDR2 (germline): LGHDT, YNNKEL (reference sequence). DNA of the CDR3: TGTGCCAGCAGCCAGATTTTAGCGGATACGCAGTATTTT. Protein sequence: CASSQILADTQYF.

The J gene is TRBJ1-1, the V gene TRBV5-1, with 7 bases identical to TRBD1. V gave up 0 bases and J gave up 2 bases; unmatched junction bases: 4. Germline loops: CDR1 SGHRS, CDR2 YFSETQ. This CDR3 comprises 15 residues. CDR3 nucleotides: TGCGCCAGCAGCTTGGGGACAGGCCATAACACTGAAGCTTTCTTT. Translated, it gives CASSLGTGHNTEAFF.

This chain uses TRBV5-1 with TRBJ1-1; maybe TRBD1 (5 bases). The CDR3 is 15 residues long. V was clipped by 0 bases and J by 2 bases, with 11 bases between them. Per the germline V gene, CDR1 is SGHRS and CDR2 is YFSETQ. The CDR3 spells CASSLEIRGNTEAFF. The DNA for the CDR3 is TGCGCCAGCAGCTTGGAGATAAGGGGTAACACTGAAGCTTTCTTT.

The rearrangement joins TRBV5-1 to TRBJ1-4, with 7 nucleotides matching TRBD1. Trimming removed 5 bases from V and 4 bases from J; junction bases left unmatched: 5. CDR1 is SGHRS and CDR2 is YFSETQ in the germline V gene. The CDR3 has 14 residues. The CDR3 loop is CASRGGGGNEKLFF. The CDR3 bases are TGCGCCAGCAGAGGGGGCGGAGGTAATGAAAAACTGTTTTTT. The whole variable domain, remainder taken from reference TRBV5-1 and TRBJ1-4, is KAGVTQTPRYLIKTRGQQVTLSCSPISGHRSVSWYQQTPGQGLQFLFEYFSETQRNKGNFPGRFSGRQFSNSRSEMNVSTLELGDSALYLCASRGGGGNEKLFFGSGTQLSVL.

The chain uses TRBV4-2 and TRBJ2-3; 7 bases agree with TRBD1. V gave up 6 bases and J gave up 5 bases; unmatched junction bases: 5. CDR1 LGHNA and CDR2 YNFKEQ come from the germline V gene. The CDR3 covers 13 residues. The CDR3 DNA sequence: TGTGCCAGCAGACTCGGGACAGAAGATACGCAGTATTTT. It is translated as CASRLGTEDTQYF.

The chain links TRBV5-1 to TRBJ1-2; 7 bases match TRBD1. The CDR3 totals 16 residues. V dropped 0 bases and J dropped 3; count of bases not matched to a gene: 8. Germline assignment: CDR1 SGHRS and CDR2 YFSETQ. The DNA for the CDR3 is TGCGCCAGCAGCTTGGGCTTTAGACAGGGATACTATGGCTACACCTTC. Protein: CASSLGFRQGYYGYTF.

The DNA for the CDR3 is TGTGCCAGCAGCTTTGGGGGCGATGAGCAGTTCTTC. This translates into CASSFGGDEQFF. The chain is built from TRBV7-9 and TRBJ2-1; a possible D gene is TRBD1 (6 bases). The CDR3 contains 12 residues. Per germline, CDR1 SEHNR and CDR2 FQNEAQ (reference sequence). The V gene lost 3 bases and the J gene lost 8 bases, with 8 bases spanning the gap.

The chain recombines TRBV29-1 with TRBJ1-2; perhaps TRBD1 as D (6 bases). The V end lost 6 bases, the J end lost 2 bases, and 16 bases lay between the germline ends. The CDR3 totals 14 residues. Germline values: CDR1 SQVTM, CDR2 ANQGSEA. DNA of the CDR3: TGCAGCGTAGAATCCAGGGGTTGGAACTATGGCTACACCTTC. Translating it yields CSVESRGWNYGYTF.

V usage is TRBV2 and J usage is TRBJ1-5; D gene ambiguous. CDR1 and CDR2 from the germline V gene are SNHLY and FYNNEI. V gave up 7 bases and J gave up 0 bases, with 13 bases separating them. The CDR3 extends over 15 amino acids. The CDR3 DNA sequence: TGTGCCAGCACGTTGACGGAGGATAGCAATCAGCCCCAGCATTTT. It codes for CASTLTEDSNQPQHF.

The CDR3 DNA reads as TGCAGCGTTGATACAGGGCCCTCCTCTGGGGCCAACGTCCTGACTTTC. Protein: CSVDTGPSSGANVLTF. This chain joins TRBV29-1 and TRBJ2-6; the D gene is possibly TRBD1 (6 bases). The CDR3 is 16 amino acids. Trimming stripped 3 bases from V and 0 bases from J, with 12 bases between. CDR1 is SQVTM, CDR2 ANQGSEA, per germline.

The rearrangement joins TRBV6-2 or TRBV6-3 to TRBJ1-5, with D possibly TRBD1 on 6 matching bases. With 6 bases removed from V and 1 base from J, the gap between germline ends came to 13 bases. This CDR3 has 15 residues. Per the germline V gene, CDR1 is MNHEY and CDR2 is SVGEGT. CDR3 protein: CASSQQGYSNQPQHF. CDR3 DNA: TGTGCCAGCAGCCAACAGGGTTACAGCAATCAGCCCCAGCATTTT.

The chain couples TRBV3-1 (or the pseudogene TRBV3-2) to TRBJ1-4; D is ambiguous. CDR3 length: 17 amino acids. V was clipped by 4 bases and J by 0 bases, with 15 bases between them. CDR1 is LGHDT, CDR2 YNNKEL, per germline (reference sequence). The CDR3 spells CASSLHRGPATNEKLFF. CDR3 DNA: TGTGCCAGCAGCCTCCATCGAGGCCCTGCAACTAATGAAAAACTGTTTTTT.

In this sample, this clone turned up a few times. The V gene is TRBV3-1 (or the pseudogene TRBV3-2), the J gene TRBJ2-7; weak D call: TRBD2 (5 bases). The V and J ends lost 4 bases and 0 bases respectively, with 22 bases between them. The CDR3 spans 18 residues. Germline V CDR1 and CDR2: LGHDT, YNNKEL (reference sequence). Here the CDR3 reads CASSPFPKAAKSSYEQYF. In DNA form, the CDR3 reads TGTGCCAGCAGCCCTTTTCCAAAAGCGGCCAAGAGCTCCTACGAGCAGTACTTC.

The gene calls are TRBV30 and TRBJ2-1, with 7 bases that match TRBD1. Germline assignment: CDR1 GTSNPN and CDR2 SVGIG (reference sequence). V lost 4 bases to trimming and J lost 0 bases; unmatched junction nucleotides: 3. The CDR3 is 14 residues long. The CDR3 spells CAWTTGSSYNEQFF. Written as DNA, the CDR3 is TGTGCCTGGACGACAGGGAGCTCCTACAATGAGCAGTTCTTC.

The CDR3: CAITSDGGEQFF. DNA of the CDR3: TGTGCCATCACCTCGGACGGAGGTGAGCAGTTCTTC. The chain carries TRBV10-3 and TRBJ2-1, with D perhaps matching TRBD2 (5 bases). This CDR3 is built from 12 residues. The germline V gene has CDR1 ENHRY and CDR2 SYGVKD. Trimming removed 7 bases from V and 9 bases from J, with 13 bases in between.

This chain connects TRBV5-5 to TRBJ2-3; D remains ambiguous. CDR3 length equals 13 residues. Germline assignment: CDR1 SGHKS and CDR2 YYEKEE (reference sequence). The V end was cut by 2 bases, the J end by 1 base, with 5 bases between. CDR3 region: CASSLLGTDTQYF. The CDR3 nucleotides are TGTGCCAGCAGCTTACTCGGCACAGATACGCAGTATTTT.

The chain uses TRBV30 and TRBJ2-3, with TRBD2 matching 12 bases. The CDR3 contains 15 residues. CDR1 GTSNPN and CDR2 SVGIG come from the germline V gene (reference sequence). V was pared by 5 bases and J by 7 bases, with 10 bases of the junction left unmatched. In DNA, the CDR3 is TGTGCCTGGGCACTGGGGCTAGCGGGGGGGAATACGCAGTATTTT. Translation gives CAWALGLAGGNTQYF. The full variable domain, completed using reference TRBV30 and TRBJ2-3, is SQTIHQWPATLVQPVGSPLSLECTVEGTSNPNLYWYRQAAGRGLQLLFYSVGIGQISSEVPQNLSASRPQDRQFILSSKKLLLSDSGFYLCAWALGLAGGNTQYFGPGTRLTVL.

The rearrangement uses TRBV6-6 and TRBJ2-7; tentative D call: TRBD1 (6 bases). This CDR3 contains 13 residues. V was pared by 7 bases and J by 2 bases, with 12 bases between. Germline V gene sequence: CDR1 MNHNY, CDR2 SVGAGI (reference sequence). CDR3 in DNA: TGTGCCAGCAACTCCGGGACAACCTACGAGCAGTACTTC. It specifies CASNSGTTYEQYF.

The CDR3 DNA sequence: TGTGCCAGCAGCTCTCCCGACAGGGGTGGCTATGGCTACACCTTC. It encodes CASSSPDRGGYGYTF. The rearrangement links TRBV11-1 to TRBJ1-2, with 8 nucleotides matching TRBD1. V dropped 4 bases and J dropped 4; count of bases not matched to a gene: 8. The CDR3 runs to 15 residues. CDR1 and CDR2 (germline): SGHAT, FQDESV (reference sequence).

The V call is TRBV19, the J call TRBJ2-2, with 14 bases aligning to TRBD2. This CDR3 region has 17 residues. The germline gives CDR1 LNHDA, CDR2 SQIVND (reference sequence). J lost 7 bases, V lost 1 base, and 5 bases had no gene match. CDR3 residues: CASSIARGTSGGGELFF. DNA of the CDR3: TGTGCCAGTAGTATAGCCAGAGGGACTAGCGGGGGCGGGGAGCTGTTTTTT.